Shown below are 10 T cell receptor beta chains from a single sample sequenced in a study of blood T cell repertoires in COVID-19. Here immunoSEQ multiplex PCR was the method, and the copy in TCRdb shows in-frame clones only, minus some. Of 200,000 to 250,000 clones listed, more than 80% are singletons. Sequences were obtained from peripheral blood. These receptor sequences come from a woman aged 25 to 39 with COVID-19, enrolled during active disease.

The genes are TRBV30 and TRBJ1-2; 10 nucleotides line up with TRBD1. CDR3 length: 15 residues. Unmatched junction bases numbered 11, after V lost 2 bases and J lost 8 bases. CDR1 is GTSNPN and CDR2 is SVGIG in the germline V gene (reference sequence). The CDR3 spells CAWSLTGTGAWGYTF. The DNA of the CDR3 is TGTGCCTGGAGTCTTACCGGGACAGGGGCGTGGGGCTACACCTTC.

The rearrangement links TRBV27 to TRBJ2-7, with 7 nucleotides matching TRBD1. The trim removed 5 bases at V and 2 bases at J, leaving 6 bases unmatched. The CDR3 has 14 amino acids. Germline V gene lookup returns CDR1 MNHEY and CDR2 SMNVEV (reference sequence). CDR3 nucleotide sequence: TGTGCCAGCAGTCCGACGGGACAGACCTACGAGCAGTACTTC. Its protein is CASSPTGQTYEQYF.

This chain uses TRBV19 with TRBJ2-5; TRBD2 matches at 12 bases. With V trimmed by 5 bases and J by 5 bases, 6 bases remained unmatched. This CDR3 is built from 15 residues. Germline V gene data show CDR1 as LNHDA and CDR2 as SQIVND (reference sequence). The CDR3 nucleotides read TGTGCCAGTAGTCCGAAACTAGCGGGAGGTGAGACCCAGTACTTC. Encoded protein: CASSPKLAGGETQYF.

The chain carries TRBV5-4 and TRBJ1-2; TRBD1 aligns across 7 bases. With 2 bases clipped from V and 3 bases from J, the junction kept 10 bases outside the gene matches. This CDR3 spans 16 amino acids. Germline V gene sequence: CDR1 SGHNT, CDR2 YYREEE (reference sequence). CDR3 residues: CASSFLGSGGDYGYTF. DNA for the CDR3: TGTGCCAGCAGCTTTCTTGGGTCAGGGGGAGACTATGGCTACACCTTC.

This chain connects TRBV3-1 (or the pseudogene TRBV3-2) to TRBJ2-3; 7 positions match TRBD2. With 4 bases clipped from V and 3 bases from J, the junction kept 13 bases outside the gene matches. This CDR3 region has 17 residues. The germline V gene has CDR1 LGHDT and CDR2 YNNKEL (reference sequence). The CDR3 loop is CASSRQRDRRTTDTQYF. The DNA for the CDR3 is TGTGCCAGCAGCCGCCAGCGGGACCGACGAACTACAGATACGCAGTATTTT.

This chain connects TRBV5-1 to TRBJ2-1; D perhaps matches TRBD1 (7 bases). Germline V CDR1 and CDR2: SGHRS, YFSETQ. Between the trimmed V and J ends, which lost 4 bases and 9 bases, there was a span of 20 bases. The CDR3 is 15 residues long. CDR3 DNA: TGCGCCAGCAGCGAAACCAGGGGGGCCTATGGTGAGCAGTTCTTC. It encodes CASSETRGAYGEQFF.

The sample holds a few counts of this clone. This sequence joins TRBV7-8 and TRBJ1-1; D call uncertain. The CDR3 length is 17 residues. Per germline, CDR1 SGHVS and CDR2 FQNEAQ. Trimming took off 5 bases at V and 1 base at J, with 20 bases between the two ends. The CDR3 reads CASSGKRRLERNTEAFF. The CDR3 DNA sequence: TGTGCCAGCAGCGGTAAGAGGCGCCTGGAACGGAACACTGAAGCTTTCTTT.

This clone was recorded a few times. The V call is TRBV7-2, the J call TRBJ2-1; tentatively, D is TRBD2 (6 bases). The CDR3 runs 19 residues. V was pared by 1 base and J by 5 bases, with 24 bases between. The germline CDR1 and CDR2 sequences are SGHTA and FQGNSA. CDR3 sequence: CASSLESHRGLRPNNEQFF. The CDR3 DNA is TGTGCCAGCAGCTTAGAATCTCATCGGGGACTTCGGCCCAACAATGAGCAGTTCTTC.

This clone was recorded a few times. This chain joins TRBV7-9 and TRBJ1-3, with D hard to call. V dropped 11 bases and J dropped 2 bases, with 10 bases sitting between them. CDR1 and CDR2 from the germline V gene are SEHNR and FQNEAQ (reference sequence). The CDR3 is 12 residues long. CDR3 in DNA: TGTGCCTCCGCGGTGCCTGGAAACACCATATATTTT. The encoded protein is CASAVPGNTIYF.

V gene TRBV4-3 combines with J gene TRBJ1-6; D is unclear. Deletions cut 0 bases from V and 6 bases from J, with 6 bases between. Per germline, CDR1 LGHNA and CDR2 YSLEER. The CDR3 consists of 14 residues. The CDR3 region has the DNA TGCGCCAGCAGCCAAGATCGAGTTAATTCACCCCTCCACTTT. Translated: CASSQDRVNSPLHF.